A single TCR beta chain is shown here with its context. This sample was included in a study of blood T cell repertoires in COVID-19. As for the study in general: T cells, B-cell-depleted T cells, or PBMCs supplied cDNA or gDNA.

The CDR3 loop spans 14 amino acids. The germline gives CDR1 GTSNPN, CDR2 SVGIG (reference sequence). Trimming took 3 bases from V and 5 from J, leaving 13 bases between them. In the original processing: Quantification of nucleated cells was approximated via reference gene primer amplification. TCRdb's table, derived via immunoSEQ multiplex PCR, lists solely in-frame clones and lacks some. The V and J calls and clone size come from that table; D and trimming were worked out from the DNA. In the table there are 200,000 to 250,000 clones, more than 70% of which are singletons. The J gene is TRBJ2-2, the V gene TRBV30; D possibly corresponds to TRBD1 (7 bases). Sample: peripheral blood. The receptor was derived from a woman aged 40 to 49 who had recovered from COVID-19. CDR3 sequence (DNA): TGTGCCTGGAGGATCCAGGGGGGAACCGGGGAGCTGTTTTTT. This codes for CAWRIQGGTGELFF.